This TCR beta chain is drawn from a study of identical twins. Study-wide points: Invariant MAIT and iNKT cells could partly confound zero-insertion analyses. In drawing conclusions, the study used cross-sectional statistical analysis and did not follow the same donors.

Each CDR3 protein is one row after TCRdb ran MiXCR on the 5' RACE reads. The sample shows some 240,000 distinct CDR3 sequences, about 10% of them seen only once. With 6 bases clipped from V and 3 bases from J, the junction kept 8 bases outside the gene matches. This CDR3 is built from 14 residues. Germline V CDR1 and CDR2: MDHEN, SYDVKM. With respect to this clonotype: Antigen unknown.

The sequence derives from a man aged 45-60 years in good health. The source material was memory T cells sorted from blood. The chain is built from TRBV28 and TRBJ2-7, with 7 bases identical to TRBD2. The CDR3 spells CASRRAGEGYEQYF. CDR3 coding DNA: TGTGCCAGCAGGCGGGCTGGGGAGGGCTACGAGCAGTACTTC.